This TCR beta chain was found in a study of circulating and synovial CD4+ cells in juvenile arthritis. Broader study findings: T cell genome counts differed by at least an order of magnitude between CPL and CD4 samples.

This CDR3 comprises 15 residues. The ends lost 4 bases at V and 2 bases at J; junction bases unmatched: 3. CDR1 is LNHDA and CDR2 is SQIVND in the germline V gene (reference sequence). A remark on this clone: Its antigen is not identified.

Measured with immunoSEQ multiplex PCR; TCRdb has only the in-frame clones, and not every one. The sample records some 30,000 clones, over 85% being singletons. Donors were patients with active juvenile idiopathic arthritis. The rearrangement joins TRBV19 to TRBJ2-7; 12 bases fit TRBD1. The origin of this receptor is a human donor with juvenile idiopathic arthritis. Sequencing input: CD4+ T cells from blood. In DNA, the CDR3 is TGTGCCAGTAGTACCCGGGACAGGGGGCCCTACGAGCAGTACTTC. Protein product: CASSTRDRGPYEQYF.